The 4 T cell receptor beta chains given below trace back to one sample, sequenced in a study of blood T cell repertoires in COVID-19. Clones were read by immunoSEQ multiplex PCR, and TCRdb kept only the in-frame ones, dropping some. Here the sample spans fewer than 75,000 clones, about four fifths being singletons. Sequenced material: peripheral blood. The origin of the receptors is a woman aged 60 to 75 with acute or convalescent COVID-19.

This chain uses TRBV10-3 with TRBJ2-2; 9 bases match TRBD1. The germline V gene encodes CDR1 ENHRY and CDR2 SYGVKD. CDR3 length equals 14 residues. V dropped 10 bases and J dropped 7; count of bases not matched to a gene: 10. CDR3 region: CATYRGQHSGELFF. The DNA of the CDR3 is TGTGCCACCTACAGGGGGCAACATAGCGGGGAGCTGTTTTTT.

The chain uses TRBV24-1 and TRBJ2-5; D not certain. This CDR3 comprises 12 residues. Germline V gene data show CDR1 as KGHDR and CDR2 as SFDVKD. Deletions cut 4 bases from V and 2 bases from J, with 4 bases between. The CDR3 here is CATSDYQETQYF. In DNA form, the CDR3 reads TGTGCCACCAGTGACTATCAAGAGACCCAGTACTTC.

The gene calls are TRBV5-1 and TRBJ1-2; 8 bases line up with TRBD1. The germline V gene has CDR1 SGHRS and CDR2 YFSETQ. The J segment lost 7 bases and the V segment lost 0 bases, leaving 14 bases of the junction unmatched. The CDR3 loop spans 17 amino acids. CDR3 in amino acids: CASSLGIRAGGAGGYTF. The CDR3 nucleotides read TGCGCCAGCAGCTTGGGAATCCGGGCAGGGGGCGCGGGTGGCTACACCTTC.

The chain employs TRBV28 and TRBJ1-6; 8 bases fit TRBD1. After removal of 1 base from V and 4 bases from J, the junction contained 6 bases not matched to a gene. Germline V gives CDR1 MDHEN, CDR2 SYDVKM. This CDR3 spans 17 amino acids. The CDR3 protein is CASSLSGGFGYNSPLHF. The CDR3 coding sequence is TGTGCCAGCAGTTTATCAGGGGGCTTCGGGTATAATTCACCCCTCCACTTT.